This T cell receptor beta chain was captured in a study of shared clonotypes between healthy human individuals. Per germline, CDR1 KGHSH and CDR2 LQKENI. V was cut by 3 bases and J by 4 bases, with 6 bases left in between. This CDR3 comprises 12 residues. General study findings and limits: There were few donors, and this limited the genetic and exposure-history diversity represented. In contrast to clonotypes shared by all four donors, non-shared clonotypes had lower generation probabilities. Rarefaction demonstrated incomplete sorted-subset sequencing despite large depth.

Using immunoSEQ multiplex PCR, the repertoire was profiled, and TCRdb retains in-frame clones only, with some absent. Here the sample spans some 2,100,000 clones, around 95% being singletons. On this clone: As yet, its antigen is unknown. At the DNA level, this CDR3 is encoded by other sequences in the same sample as well.

The sequencing input was naive CD4+ T cells sorted from blood. Subset given: CD45RA+ positively selected. The receptor comes from a man aged 18 to 29 in good health. The V call is TRBV18, the J call TRBJ2-5; no clear D. CDR3 nucleotides: TGTGCCAGCTCACCGGTAGGAGAGACCCAGTACTTC. Translating gives CASSPVGETQYF.